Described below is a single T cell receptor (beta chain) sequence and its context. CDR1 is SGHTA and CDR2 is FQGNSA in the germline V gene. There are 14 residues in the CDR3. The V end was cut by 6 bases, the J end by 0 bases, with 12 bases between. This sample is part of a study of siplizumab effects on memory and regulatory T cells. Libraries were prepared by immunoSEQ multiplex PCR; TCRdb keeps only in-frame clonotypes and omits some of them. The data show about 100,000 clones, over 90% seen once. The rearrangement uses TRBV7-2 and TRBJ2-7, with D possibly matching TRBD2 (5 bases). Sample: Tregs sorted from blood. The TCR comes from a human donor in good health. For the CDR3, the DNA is TGTGCCAGCAGTGTAAGCGGCTTCTCCTACGAGCAGTACTTC. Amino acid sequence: CASSVSGFSYEQYF.